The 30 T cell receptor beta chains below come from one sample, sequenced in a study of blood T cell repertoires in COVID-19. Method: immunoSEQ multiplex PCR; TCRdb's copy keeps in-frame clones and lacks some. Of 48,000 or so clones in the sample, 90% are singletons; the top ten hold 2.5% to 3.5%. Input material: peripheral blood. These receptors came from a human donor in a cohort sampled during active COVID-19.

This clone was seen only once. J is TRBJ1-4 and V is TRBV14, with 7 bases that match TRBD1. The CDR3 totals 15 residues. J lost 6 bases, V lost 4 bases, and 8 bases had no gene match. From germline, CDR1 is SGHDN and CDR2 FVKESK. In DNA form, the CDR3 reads TGTGCCAGCAGCCCTGGGGGACAGAACTATGAAAAACTGTTTTTT. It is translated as CASSPGGQNYEKLFF.

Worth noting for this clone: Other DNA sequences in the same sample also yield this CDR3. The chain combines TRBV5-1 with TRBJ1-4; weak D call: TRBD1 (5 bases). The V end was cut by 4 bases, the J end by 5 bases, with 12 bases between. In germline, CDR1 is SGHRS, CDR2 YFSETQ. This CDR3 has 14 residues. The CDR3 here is CASSLTGGNEKLFF. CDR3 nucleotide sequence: TGCGCCAGCAGCCTTACAGGCGGAAATGAAAAACTGTTTTTT.

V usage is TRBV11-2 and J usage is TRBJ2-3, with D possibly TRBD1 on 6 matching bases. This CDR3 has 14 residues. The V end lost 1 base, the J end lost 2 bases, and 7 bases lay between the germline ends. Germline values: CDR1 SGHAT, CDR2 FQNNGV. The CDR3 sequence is CASSLGGPTDTQYF. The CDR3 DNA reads TGTGCCAGCAGCTTAGGGGGGCCCACAGATACGCAGTATTTT.

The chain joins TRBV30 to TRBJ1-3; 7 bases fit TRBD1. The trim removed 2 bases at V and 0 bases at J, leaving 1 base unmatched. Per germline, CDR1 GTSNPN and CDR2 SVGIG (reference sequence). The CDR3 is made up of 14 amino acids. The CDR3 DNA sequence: TGTGCCTGGAGTAGGGACAGCTCTGGAAACACCATATATTTT. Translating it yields CAWSRDSSGNTIYF.

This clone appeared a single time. For the CDR3, the DNA is TGTGCCACCGGGGGTGGTCGGACCGGGGAGCTGTTTTTT. As protein: CATGGGRTGELFF. V usage is TRBV19 and J usage is TRBJ2-2, with TRBD2 as a possible D gene (6 bases). The V and J ends lost 10 bases and 5 bases respectively, with 14 bases between them. The CDR3 runs 13 residues. The germline V gene has CDR1 LNHDA and CDR2 SQIVND (reference sequence). Variable domain in full (rest from reference TRBV19 and TRBJ2-2): DGGITQSPKYLFRKEGQNVTLSCEQNLNHDAMYWYRQDPGQGLRLIYYSQIVNDFQKGDIAEGYSVSREKKESFPLTVTSAQKNPTAFYLCATGGGRTGELFFGEGSRLTVL.

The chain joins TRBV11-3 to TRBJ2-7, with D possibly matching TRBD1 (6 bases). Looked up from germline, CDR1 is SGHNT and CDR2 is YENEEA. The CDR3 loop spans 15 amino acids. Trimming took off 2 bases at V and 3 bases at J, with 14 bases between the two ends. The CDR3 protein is CASSLQGGPNYEQYF. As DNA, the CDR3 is TGTGCCAGCAGCTTACAAGGGGGACCGAACTACGAGCAGTACTTC.

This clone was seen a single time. CDR3 sequence reads: CSVPRGRGSEAFF. CDR3 DNA: TGCAGCGTTCCCAGGGGGCGCGGTTCTGAAGCTTTCTTT. The rearrangement uses TRBV29-1 and TRBJ1-1; 8 bases match TRBD1. Germline V gene data show CDR1 as SQVTM and CDR2 as ANQGSEA. The CDR3 runs to 13 residues. The V gene end was trimmed by 5 bases and the J gene end by 6 bases; junction bases not matched to a gene: 8. The variable domain in full, completed from reference TRBV29-1 and TRBJ1-1, reads SAVISQKPSRDICQRGTSLTIQCQVDSQVTMMFWYRQQPGQSLTLIATANQGSEATYESGFVIDKFPISRPNLTFSTLTVSNMSPEDSSIYLCSVPRGRGSEAFFGQGTRLTVV.

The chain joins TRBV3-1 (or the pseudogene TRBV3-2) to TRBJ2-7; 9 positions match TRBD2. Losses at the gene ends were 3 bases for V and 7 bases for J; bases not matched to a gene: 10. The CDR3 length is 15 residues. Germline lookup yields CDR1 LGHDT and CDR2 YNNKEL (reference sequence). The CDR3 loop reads CASSHRLAASVEQYF. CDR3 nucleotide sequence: TGTGCCAGCAGCCACCGACTAGCGGCCTCTGTGGAGCAGTACTTC.

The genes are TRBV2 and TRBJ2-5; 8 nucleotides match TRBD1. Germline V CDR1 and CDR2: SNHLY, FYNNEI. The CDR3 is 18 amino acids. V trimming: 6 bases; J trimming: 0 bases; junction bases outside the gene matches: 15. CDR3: CASSILGRGPVNQETQYF. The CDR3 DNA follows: TGTGCCAGCAGCATTTTGGGCAGGGGGCCCGTTAACCAAGAGACCCAGTACTTC.

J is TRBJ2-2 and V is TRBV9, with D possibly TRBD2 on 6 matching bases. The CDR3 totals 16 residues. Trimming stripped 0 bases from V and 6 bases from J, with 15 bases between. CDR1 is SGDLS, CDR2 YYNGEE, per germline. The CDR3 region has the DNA TGTGCCAGCAGCGTAGGAGGAGGGACGGCTCCCGGGGAGCTGTTTTTT. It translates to CASSVGGGTAPGELFF.

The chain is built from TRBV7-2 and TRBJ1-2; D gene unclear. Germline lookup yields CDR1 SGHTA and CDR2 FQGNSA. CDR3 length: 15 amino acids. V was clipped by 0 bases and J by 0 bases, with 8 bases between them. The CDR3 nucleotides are TGTGCCAGCAGCTTAGCGCTAACCCCTAACTATGGCTACACCTTC. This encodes CASSLALTPNYGYTF.

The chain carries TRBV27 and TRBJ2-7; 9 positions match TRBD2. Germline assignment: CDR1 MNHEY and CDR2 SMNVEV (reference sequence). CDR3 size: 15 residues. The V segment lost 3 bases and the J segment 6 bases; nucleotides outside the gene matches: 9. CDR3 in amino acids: CASSLAGGGRGEQYF. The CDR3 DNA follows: TGTGCCAGCAGTTTGGCCGGTGGCGGGAGGGGCGAGCAGTACTTC.

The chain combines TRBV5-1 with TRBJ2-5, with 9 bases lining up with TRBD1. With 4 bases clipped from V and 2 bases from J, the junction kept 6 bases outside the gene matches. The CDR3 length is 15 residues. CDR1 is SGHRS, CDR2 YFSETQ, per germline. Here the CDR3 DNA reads TGCGCCAGCAGCGCGGTAGGACAGGGGCAAGAGACCCAGTACTTC. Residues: CASSAVGQGQETQYF.

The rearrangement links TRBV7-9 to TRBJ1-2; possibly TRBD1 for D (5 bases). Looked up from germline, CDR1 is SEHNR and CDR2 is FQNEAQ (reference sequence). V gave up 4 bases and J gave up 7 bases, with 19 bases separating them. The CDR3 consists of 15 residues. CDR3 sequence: CASSSLTALGVGYTF. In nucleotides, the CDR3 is TGTGCCAGCAGCTCGTTGACAGCCTTAGGGGTTGGCTACACCTTC.

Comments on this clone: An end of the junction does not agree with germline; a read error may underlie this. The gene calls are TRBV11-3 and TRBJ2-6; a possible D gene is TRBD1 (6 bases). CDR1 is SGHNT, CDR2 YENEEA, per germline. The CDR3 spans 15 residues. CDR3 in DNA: TGTGCCAGCAGCATAGACAGGACTGGGGCCAACGTCCTGACTTTC. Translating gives CASSIDRTGANVLTF. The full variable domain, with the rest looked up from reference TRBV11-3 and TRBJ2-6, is EAGVVQSPRYKIIEKKQPVAFWCNPISGHNTLYWYLQNLGQGPELLIRYENEEAVDDSQLPKDRFSAERLKGVDSTLKIQPAELGDSAVYLCASSIDRTGANVLTFGAGSRLTVL.

Here the CDR3 DNA reads TGTGCCAGTAGTAACAGGGTAGGGTCCTACGAGCAGTACTTC. It yields the protein CASSNRVGSYEQYF. The chain links TRBV19 to TRBJ2-7, with a tentative D call TRBD1 (6 bases). The CDR3 is made up of 14 amino acids. The V gene's germline CDR1 is LNHDA and CDR2 SQIVND (reference sequence). Trimming removed 4 bases at V and 1 base at J, with 11 bases between. The full variable domain, completed using reference TRBV19 and TRBJ2-7, is DGGITQSPKYLFRKEGQNVTLSCEQNLNHDAMYWYRQDPGQGLRLIYYSQIVNDFQKGDIAEGYSVSREKKESFPLTVTSAQKNPTAFYLCASSNRVGSYEQYFGPGTRLTVT.

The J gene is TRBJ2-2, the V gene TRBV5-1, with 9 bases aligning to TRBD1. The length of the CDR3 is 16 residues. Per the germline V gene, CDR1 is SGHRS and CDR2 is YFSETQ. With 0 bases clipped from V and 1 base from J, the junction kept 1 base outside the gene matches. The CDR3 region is CASSLAGQGNTGELFF. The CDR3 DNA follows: TGCGCCAGCAGCTTGGCGGGACAGGGGAACACCGGGGAGCTGTTTTTT.

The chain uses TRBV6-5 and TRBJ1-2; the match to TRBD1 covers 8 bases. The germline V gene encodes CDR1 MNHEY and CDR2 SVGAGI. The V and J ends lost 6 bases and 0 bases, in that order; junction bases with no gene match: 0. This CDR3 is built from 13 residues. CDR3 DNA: TGTGCCAGCAGGACAGGGGCTAACTATGGCTACACCTTC. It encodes CASRTGANYGYTF.

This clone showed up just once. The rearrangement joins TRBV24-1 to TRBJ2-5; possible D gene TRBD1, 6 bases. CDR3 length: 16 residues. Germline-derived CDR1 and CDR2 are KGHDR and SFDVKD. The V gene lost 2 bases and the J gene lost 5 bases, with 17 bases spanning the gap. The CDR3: CATSDSLRGRGETQYF. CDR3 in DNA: TGTGCCACCAGTGATTCTCTAAGGGGGAGAGGTGAGACCCAGTACTTC.

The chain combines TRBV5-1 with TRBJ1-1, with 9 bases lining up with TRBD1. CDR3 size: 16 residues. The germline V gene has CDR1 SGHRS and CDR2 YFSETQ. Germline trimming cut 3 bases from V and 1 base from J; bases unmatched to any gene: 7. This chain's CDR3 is CASSWTGTGTNTEAFF. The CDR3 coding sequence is TGCGCCAGCAGCTGGACCGGGACAGGGACGAACACTGAAGCTTTCTTT.

CDR3 in amino acids: CAIYRATSRSYTF. The CDR3 coding sequence is TGTGCCATTTACAGGGCCACCTCCAGAAGCTACACCTTC. The gene calls are TRBV3-1 (or the pseudogene TRBV3-2) and TRBJ1-2, with a tentative D call TRBD1 (6 bases). V lost 10 bases, J lost 9 bases, and 21 bases lay in between. Germline loops: CDR1 LGHDT, CDR2 YNNKEL (reference sequence). The CDR3 is 13 residues long.

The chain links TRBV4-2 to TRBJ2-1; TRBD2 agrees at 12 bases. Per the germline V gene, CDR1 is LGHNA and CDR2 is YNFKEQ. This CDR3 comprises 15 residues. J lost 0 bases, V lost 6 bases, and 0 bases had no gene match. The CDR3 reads CASRTSGSSYNEQFF. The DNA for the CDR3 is TGTGCCAGCAGGACTAGCGGGAGCTCCTACAATGAGCAGTTCTTC.

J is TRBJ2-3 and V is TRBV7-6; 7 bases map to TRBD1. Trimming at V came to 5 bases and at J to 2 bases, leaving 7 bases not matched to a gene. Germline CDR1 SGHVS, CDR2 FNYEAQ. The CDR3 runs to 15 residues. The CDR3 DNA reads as TGTGCCAGCAGCCCGGGGACAGCAAACACAGATACGCAGTATTTT. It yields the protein CASSPGTANTDTQYF.

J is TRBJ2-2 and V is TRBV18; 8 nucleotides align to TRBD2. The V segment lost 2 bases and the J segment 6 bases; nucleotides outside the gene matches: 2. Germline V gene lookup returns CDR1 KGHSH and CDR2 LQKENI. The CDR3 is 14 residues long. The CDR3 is CASSPGGRPGELFF. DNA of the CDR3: TGTGCCAGCTCACCAGGCGGGAGGCCCGGGGAGCTGTTTTTT.

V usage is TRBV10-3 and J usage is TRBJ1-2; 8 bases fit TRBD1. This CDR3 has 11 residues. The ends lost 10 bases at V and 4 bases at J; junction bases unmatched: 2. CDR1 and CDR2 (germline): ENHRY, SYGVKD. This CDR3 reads CASGQGYGYTF. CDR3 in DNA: TGTGCCAGCGGACAGGGCTATGGCTACACCTTC.

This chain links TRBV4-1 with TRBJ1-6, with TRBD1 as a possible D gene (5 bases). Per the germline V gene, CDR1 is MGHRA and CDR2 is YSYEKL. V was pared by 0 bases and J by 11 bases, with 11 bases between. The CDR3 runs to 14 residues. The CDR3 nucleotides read TGCGCCAGCAGCCAAGACAGGGTGTTGCCACCCCTCCACTTT. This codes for CASSQDRVLPPLHF.

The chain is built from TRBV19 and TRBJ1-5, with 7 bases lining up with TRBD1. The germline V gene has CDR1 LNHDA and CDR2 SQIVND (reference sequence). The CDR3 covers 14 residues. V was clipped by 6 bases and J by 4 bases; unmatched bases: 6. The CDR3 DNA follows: TGTGCCAGTAGCCACGGGACAGAAAATCAGCCCCAGCATTTT. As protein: CASSHGTENQPQHF.

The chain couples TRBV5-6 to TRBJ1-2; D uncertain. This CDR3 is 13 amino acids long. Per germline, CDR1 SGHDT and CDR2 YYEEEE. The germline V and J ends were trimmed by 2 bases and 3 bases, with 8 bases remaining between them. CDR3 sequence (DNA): TGTGCCAGCAGCTTCAGCGAGGACTATGGCTACACCTTC. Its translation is CASSFSEDYGYTF.

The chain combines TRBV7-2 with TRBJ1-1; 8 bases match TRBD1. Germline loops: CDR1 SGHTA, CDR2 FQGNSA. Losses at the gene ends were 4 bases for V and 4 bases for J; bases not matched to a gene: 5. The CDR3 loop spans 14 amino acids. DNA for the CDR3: TGTGCCAGCAGCTCCCAGGGGGCGGGCACTGAAGCTTTCTTT. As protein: CASSSQGAGTEAFF. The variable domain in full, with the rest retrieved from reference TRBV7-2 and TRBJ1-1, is GAGVSQSPSNKVTEKGKDVELRCDPISGHTALYWYRQSLGQGLEFLIYFQGNSAPDKSGLPSDRFSAERTGGSVSTLTIQRTQQEDSAVYLCASSSQGAGTEAFFGQGTRLTVV.

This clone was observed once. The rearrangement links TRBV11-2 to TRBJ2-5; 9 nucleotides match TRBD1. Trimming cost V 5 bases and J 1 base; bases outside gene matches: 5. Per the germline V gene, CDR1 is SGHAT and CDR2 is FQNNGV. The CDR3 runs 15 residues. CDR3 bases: TGTGCCAGCAGCGCGACAGGGGGTTCCCAAGAGACCCAGTACTTC. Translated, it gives CASSATGGSQETQYF. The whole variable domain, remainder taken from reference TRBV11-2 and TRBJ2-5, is EAGVAQSPRYKIIEKRQSVAFWCNPISGHATLYWYQQILGQGPKLLIQFQNNGVVDDSQLPKDRFSAERLKGVDSTLKIQPAKLEDSAVYLCASSATGGSQETQYFGPGTRLLVL.